This paragraph reports one TCR beta chain. Antigen specificity is unknown. During corrective heart surgery, resections were taken, and the thymus tissue came from them. Healthy Finnish infants undergoing corrective surgery for congenital heart defects provided the donor material. Trimming took 0 bases from V and 8 from J, leaving 6 bases between them. Germline CDR1 SGHRS, CDR2 YFSETQ. This CDR3 contains 13 residues. The sample belongs to a study of human thymus T cells. Points from the study as a whole: Blood and thymic repertoires both appeared biased in V and J gene usage.

Using immunoSEQ multiplex PCR, the repertoire was profiled, and TCRdb retains in-frame clones only, with some absent. Of 120,000 or so clones listed, 90% to 95% are singletons. The rearrangement uses TRBV5-1 and TRBJ1-6; unclear D gene. The clonotype originates from a boy in the first two years of life with a congenital heart defect but otherwise immunologically healthy. The sample comprised thymus tissue. In nucleotides, the CDR3 is TGCGCCAGCAGCTTGGTAGTGGATTCACCCCTCCACTTT. Encoded protein: CASSLVVDSPLHF. The whole variable domain, remainder taken from reference TRBV5-1 and TRBJ1-6, is KAGVTQTPRYLIKTRGQQVTLSCSPISGHRSVSWYQQTPGQGLQFLFEYFSETQRNKGNFPGRFSGRQFSNSRSEMNVSTLELGDSALYLCASSLVVDSPLHFGNGTRLTVT.